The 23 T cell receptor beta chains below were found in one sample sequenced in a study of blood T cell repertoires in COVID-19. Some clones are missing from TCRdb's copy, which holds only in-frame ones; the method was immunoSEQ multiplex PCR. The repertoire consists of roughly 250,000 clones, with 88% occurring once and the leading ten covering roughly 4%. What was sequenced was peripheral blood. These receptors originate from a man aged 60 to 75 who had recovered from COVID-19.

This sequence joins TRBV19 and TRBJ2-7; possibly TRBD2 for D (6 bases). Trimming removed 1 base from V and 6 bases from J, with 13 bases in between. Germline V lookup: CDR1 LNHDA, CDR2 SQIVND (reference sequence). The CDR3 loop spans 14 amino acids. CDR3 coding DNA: TGTGCCAGTAGTATAGGGGCGGGGAGACTCGAGCAGTACTTC. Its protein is CASSIGAGRLEQYF.

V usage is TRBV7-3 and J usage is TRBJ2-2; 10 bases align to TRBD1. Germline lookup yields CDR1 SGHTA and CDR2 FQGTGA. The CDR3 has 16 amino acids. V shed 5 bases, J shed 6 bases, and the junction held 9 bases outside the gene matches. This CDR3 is CASSPYRTGGSGELFF. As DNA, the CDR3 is TGTGCCAGCAGCCCGTACCGGACAGGGGGGTCCGGGGAGCTGTTTTTT.

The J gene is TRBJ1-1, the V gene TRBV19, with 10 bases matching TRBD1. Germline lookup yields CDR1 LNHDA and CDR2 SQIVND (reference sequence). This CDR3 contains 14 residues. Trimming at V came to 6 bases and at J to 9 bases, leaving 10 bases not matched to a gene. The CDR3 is CASRMGRDRGQAFF. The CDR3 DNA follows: TGTGCCAGTAGGATGGGCCGGGACAGGGGACAAGCTTTCTTT. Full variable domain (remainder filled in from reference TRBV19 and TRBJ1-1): DGGITQSPKYLFRKEGQNVTLSCEQNLNHDAMYWYRQDPGQGLRLIYYSQIVNDFQKGDIAEGYSVSREKKESFPLTVTSAQKNPTAFYLCASRMGRDRGQAFFGQGTRLTVV.

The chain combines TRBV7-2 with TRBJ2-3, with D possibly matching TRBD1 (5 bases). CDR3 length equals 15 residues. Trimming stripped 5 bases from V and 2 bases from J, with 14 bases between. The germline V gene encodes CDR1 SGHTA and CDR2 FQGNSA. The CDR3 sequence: CASSRWAGPTDTQYF. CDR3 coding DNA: TGTGCCAGCAGCCGGTGGGCAGGGCCCACAGATACGCAGTATTTT.

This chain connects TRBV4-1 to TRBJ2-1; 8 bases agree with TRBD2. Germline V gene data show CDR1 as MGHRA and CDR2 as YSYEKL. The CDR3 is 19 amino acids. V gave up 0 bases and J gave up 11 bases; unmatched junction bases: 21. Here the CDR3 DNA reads TGCGCCAGCAGCCAAGATGCCGGGGACGGGGGGGGCCACCGGACAAAGCAGTTCTTC. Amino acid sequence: CASSQDAGDGGGHRTKQFF.

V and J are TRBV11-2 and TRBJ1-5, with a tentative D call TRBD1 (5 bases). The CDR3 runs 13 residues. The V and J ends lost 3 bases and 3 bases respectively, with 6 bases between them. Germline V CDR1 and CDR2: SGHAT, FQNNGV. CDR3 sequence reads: CASSLTVNQPQHF. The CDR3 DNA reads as TGTGCCAGCAGCTTGACAGTCAATCAGCCCCAGCATTTT.

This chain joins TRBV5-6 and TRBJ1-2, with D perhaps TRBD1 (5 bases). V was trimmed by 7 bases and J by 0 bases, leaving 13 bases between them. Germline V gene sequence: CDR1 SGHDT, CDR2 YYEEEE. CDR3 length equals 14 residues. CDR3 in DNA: TGTGCCAGCTGGGACGGGAGAACTAACTATGGCTACACCTTC. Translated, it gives CASWDGRTNYGYTF. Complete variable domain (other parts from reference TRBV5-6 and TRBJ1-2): DAGVTQSPTHLIKTRGQQVTLRCSPKSGHDTVSWYQQALGQGPQFIFQYYEEEERQRGNFPDRFSGHQFPNYSSELNVNALLLGDSALYLCASWDGRTNYGYTFGSGTRLTVV.

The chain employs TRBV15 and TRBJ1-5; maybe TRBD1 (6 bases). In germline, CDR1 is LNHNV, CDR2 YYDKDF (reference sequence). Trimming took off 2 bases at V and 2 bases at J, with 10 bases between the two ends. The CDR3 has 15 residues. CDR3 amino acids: CATSRTPGGNQPQHF. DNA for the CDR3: TGTGCCACCAGCAGAACCCCAGGGGGCAATCAGCCCCAGCATTTT.

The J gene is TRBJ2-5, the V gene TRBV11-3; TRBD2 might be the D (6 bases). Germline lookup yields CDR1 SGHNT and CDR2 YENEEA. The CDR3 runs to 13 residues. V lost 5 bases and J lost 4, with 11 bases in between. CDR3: CASSQEGLETQYF. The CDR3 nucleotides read TGTGCCAGCAGCCAGGAGGGGCTAGAGACCCAGTACTTC.

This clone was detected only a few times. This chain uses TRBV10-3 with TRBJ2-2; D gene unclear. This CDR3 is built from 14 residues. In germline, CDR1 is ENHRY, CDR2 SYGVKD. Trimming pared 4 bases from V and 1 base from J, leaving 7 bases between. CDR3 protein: CAISVAQNTGELFF. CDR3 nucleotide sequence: TGTGCCATCAGTGTGGCACAGAACACCGGGGAGCTGTTTTTT.

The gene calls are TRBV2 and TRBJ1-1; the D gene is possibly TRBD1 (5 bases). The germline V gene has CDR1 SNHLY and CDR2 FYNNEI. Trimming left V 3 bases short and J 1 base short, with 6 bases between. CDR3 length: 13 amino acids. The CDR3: CASSDRGNTEAFF. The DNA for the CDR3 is TGTGCCAGCAGTGATAGGGGGAACACTGAAGCTTTCTTT.

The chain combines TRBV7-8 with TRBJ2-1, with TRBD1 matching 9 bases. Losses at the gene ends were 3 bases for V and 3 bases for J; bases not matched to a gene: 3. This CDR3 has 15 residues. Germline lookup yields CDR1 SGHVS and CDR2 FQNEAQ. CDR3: CASSFRDRVYNEQFF. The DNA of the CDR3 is TGTGCCAGCAGCTTCCGGGACAGGGTCTACAATGAGCAGTTCTTC.

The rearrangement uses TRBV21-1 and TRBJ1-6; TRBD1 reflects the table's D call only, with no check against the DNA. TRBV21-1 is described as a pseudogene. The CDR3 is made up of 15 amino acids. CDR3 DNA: TGTGCCAGCAGCGCCCGGGACAGGGCCAATTCACCCCTCCACTTT. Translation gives CASSARDRANSPLHF.

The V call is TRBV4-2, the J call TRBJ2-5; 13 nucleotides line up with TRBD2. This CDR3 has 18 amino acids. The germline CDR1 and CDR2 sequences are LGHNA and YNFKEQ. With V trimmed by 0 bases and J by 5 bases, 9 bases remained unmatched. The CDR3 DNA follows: TGTGCCAGCAGCCAAGAACTAGCGGGGGGGCAAGTTTTGGAGACCCAGTACTTC. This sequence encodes CASSQELAGGQVLETQYF.

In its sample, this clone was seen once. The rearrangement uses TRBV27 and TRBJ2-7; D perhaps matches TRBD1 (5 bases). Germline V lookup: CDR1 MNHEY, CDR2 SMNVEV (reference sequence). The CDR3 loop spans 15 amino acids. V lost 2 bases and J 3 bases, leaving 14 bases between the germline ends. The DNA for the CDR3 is TGTGCCAGCAGTTTAAGGGGCAGTGCCCTCTACGAGCAGTACTTC. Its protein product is CASSLRGSALYEQYF.

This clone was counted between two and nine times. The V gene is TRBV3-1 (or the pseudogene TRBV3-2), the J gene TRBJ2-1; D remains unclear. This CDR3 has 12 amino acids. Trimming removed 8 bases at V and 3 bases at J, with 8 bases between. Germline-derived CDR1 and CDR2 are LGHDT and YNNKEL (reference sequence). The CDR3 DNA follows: TGTGCCAGCGGCAGGAACTACAATGAGCAGTTCTTC. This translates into CASGRNYNEQFF.

The CDR3 DNA sequence: TGTGCCAGCATCAAACCGGGACAGAGAATCTACACCTTC. This sequence encodes CASIKPGQRIYTF. The chain has TRBV6-5 and TRBJ1-2, with 7 positions matching TRBD1. Trimming took 7 bases from V and 10 from J; bases not matched to a gene: 12. Germline V gene lookup returns CDR1 MNHEY and CDR2 SVGAGI. The CDR3 sequence is 13 residues long.

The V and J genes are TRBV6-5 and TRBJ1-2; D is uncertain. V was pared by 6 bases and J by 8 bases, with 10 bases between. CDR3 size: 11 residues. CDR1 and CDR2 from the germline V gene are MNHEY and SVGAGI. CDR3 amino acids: CASREGGGYTF. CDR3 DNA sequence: TGTGCCAGCAGGGAGGGCGGAGGCTACACCTTC.

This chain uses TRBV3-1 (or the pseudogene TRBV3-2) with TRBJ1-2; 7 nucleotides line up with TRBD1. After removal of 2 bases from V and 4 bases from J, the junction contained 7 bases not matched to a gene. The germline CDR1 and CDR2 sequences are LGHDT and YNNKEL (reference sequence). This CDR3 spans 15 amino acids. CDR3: CASSQRQGLVYGYTF. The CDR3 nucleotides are TGTGCCAGCAGCCAAAGACAGGGCTTAGTCTATGGCTACACCTTC.

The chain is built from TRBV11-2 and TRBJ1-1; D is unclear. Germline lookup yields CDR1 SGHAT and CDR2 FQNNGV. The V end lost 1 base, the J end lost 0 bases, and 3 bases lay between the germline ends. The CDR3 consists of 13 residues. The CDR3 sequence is CASSLVMNTEAFF. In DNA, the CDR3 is TGTGCCAGCAGCTTAGTTATGAACACTGAAGCTTTCTTT.

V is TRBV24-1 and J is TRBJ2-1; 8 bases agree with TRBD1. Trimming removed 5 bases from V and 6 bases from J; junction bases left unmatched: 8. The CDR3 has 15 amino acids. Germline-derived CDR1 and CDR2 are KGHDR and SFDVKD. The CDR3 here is CATSVQGAASNEQFF. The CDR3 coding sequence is TGTGCCACCAGTGTTCAGGGGGCAGCTAGCAATGAGCAGTTCTTC.

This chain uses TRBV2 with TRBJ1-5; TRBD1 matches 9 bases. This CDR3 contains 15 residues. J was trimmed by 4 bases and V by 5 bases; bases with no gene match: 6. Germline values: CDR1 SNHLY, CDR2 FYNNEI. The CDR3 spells CASSLRQGGNQPQHF. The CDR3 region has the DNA TGTGCCAGCAGTTTAAGACAGGGGGGAAATCAGCCCCAGCATTTT.

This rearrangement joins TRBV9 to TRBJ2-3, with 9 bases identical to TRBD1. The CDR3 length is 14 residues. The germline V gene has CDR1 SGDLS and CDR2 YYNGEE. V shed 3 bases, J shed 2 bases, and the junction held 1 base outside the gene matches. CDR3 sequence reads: CASSGTGVTDTQYF. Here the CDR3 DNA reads TGTGCCAGCAGCGGGACAGGGGTCACAGATACGCAGTATTTT.